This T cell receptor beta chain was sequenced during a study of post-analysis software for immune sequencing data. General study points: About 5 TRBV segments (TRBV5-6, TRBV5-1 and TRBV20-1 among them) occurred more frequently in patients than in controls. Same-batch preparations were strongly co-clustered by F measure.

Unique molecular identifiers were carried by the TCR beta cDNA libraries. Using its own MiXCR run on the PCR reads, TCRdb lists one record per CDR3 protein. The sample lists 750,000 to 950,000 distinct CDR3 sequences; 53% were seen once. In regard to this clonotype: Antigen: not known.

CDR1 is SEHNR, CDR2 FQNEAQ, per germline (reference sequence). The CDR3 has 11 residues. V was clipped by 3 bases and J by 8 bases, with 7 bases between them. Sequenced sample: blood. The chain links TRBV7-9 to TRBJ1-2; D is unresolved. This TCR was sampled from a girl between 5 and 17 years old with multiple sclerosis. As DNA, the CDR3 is TGTGCCAGCAGCTTTACGGGGGGCTACACCTTC. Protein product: CASSFTGGYTF.